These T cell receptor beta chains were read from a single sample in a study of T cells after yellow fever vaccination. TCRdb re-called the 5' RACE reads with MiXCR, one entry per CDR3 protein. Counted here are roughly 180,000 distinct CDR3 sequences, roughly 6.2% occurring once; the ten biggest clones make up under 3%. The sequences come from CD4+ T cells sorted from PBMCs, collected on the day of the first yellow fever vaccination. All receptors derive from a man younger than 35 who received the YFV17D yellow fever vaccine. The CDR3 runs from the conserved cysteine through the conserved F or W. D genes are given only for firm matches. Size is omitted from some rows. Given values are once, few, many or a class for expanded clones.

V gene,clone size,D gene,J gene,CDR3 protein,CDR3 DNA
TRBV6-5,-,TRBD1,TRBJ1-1,CASSYWIPGGGTEAFF,TGTGCCAGCAGTTACTGGATTCCAGGGGGCGGCACTGAAGCTTTCTTT
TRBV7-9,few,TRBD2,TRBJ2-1,CASSSDSGGAYNEQFF,TGTGCCAGCAGCTCAGATAGCGGGGGGGCCTACAATGAGCAGTTCTTC
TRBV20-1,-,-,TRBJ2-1,CSASFTNEQFF,TGCAGTGCTAGTTTTACCAATGAGCAGTTCTTC
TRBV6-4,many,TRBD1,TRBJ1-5,CASRIPGQGAMGVNQPQHF,TGTGCCAGCAGAATCCCGGGACAGGGGGCGATGGGGGTCAATCAGCCCCAGCATTTT
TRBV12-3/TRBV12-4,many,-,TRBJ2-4,CASTLGGGKNIQYF,TGTGCCAGCACGCTCGGGGGAGGCAAAAACATTCAGTACTTC
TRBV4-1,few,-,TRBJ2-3,CASSQAGVDTQYF,TGCGCCAGCAGCCAAGCCGGGGTAGATACGCAGTATTTT
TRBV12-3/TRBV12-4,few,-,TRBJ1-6,CASRGGRGTLHF,TGTGCCAGCCGGGGGGGTAGGGGTACCCTCCACTTT
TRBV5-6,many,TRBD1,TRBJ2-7,CASSLGPDRAYEQYF,TGTGCCAGCAGCTTGGGGCCCGACAGGGCCTACGAGCAGTACTTC
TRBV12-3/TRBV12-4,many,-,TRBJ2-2,CASSLWDTGELFF,TGTGCCAGCAGTTTATGGGACACCGGGGAGCTGTTTTTT
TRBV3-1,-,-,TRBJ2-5,CAISQWYSGTAKWTQYF,TGTGCCATCAGCCAATGGTACTCCGGGACGGCGAAATGGACCCAGTACTTC